This note documents a single T cell receptor beta chain sequence. Its antigen is still unknown. TCR beta cDNA libraries included unique molecular identifiers. From the PCR reads, TCRdb called clonotypes with MiXCR, one entry per CDR3 protein. The sample lists a few hundred thousand distinct CDR3 sequences; 35% to 45% were seen once. The sample belongs to a study of post-analysis software for immune sequencing data. Whole-study results and caveats: TRBV segments more frequent in patients than in controls numbered about 5 and included TRBV5-6, TRBV5-1 and TRBV20-1. In multiple sclerosis, normalized Chao1 diversity was significantly below that of controls.

The CDR3 consists of 14 residues. V was pared by 5 bases and J by 5 bases, with 13 bases between. The germline V gene has CDR1 MNHNY and CDR2 SVGAGI (reference sequence). J is TRBJ2-1 and V is TRBV6-6; D gene uncertain. This TCR came from a girl aged 2-10 years with multiple sclerosis. Input material: blood. CDR3 bases: TGTGCCAGCAGTCTTGACGGAACCAACAATGAGCAGTTCTTC. Translated, it gives CASSLDGTNNEQFF.